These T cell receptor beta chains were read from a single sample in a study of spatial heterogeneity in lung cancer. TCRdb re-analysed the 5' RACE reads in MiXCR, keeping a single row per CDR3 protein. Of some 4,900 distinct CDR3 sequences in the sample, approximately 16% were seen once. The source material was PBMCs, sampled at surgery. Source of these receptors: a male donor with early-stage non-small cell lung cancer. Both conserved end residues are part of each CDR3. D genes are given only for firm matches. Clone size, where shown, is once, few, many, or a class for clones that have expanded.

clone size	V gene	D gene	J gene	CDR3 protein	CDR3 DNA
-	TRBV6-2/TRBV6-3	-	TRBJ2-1	CASSYRDGGVDEQFF	TGTGCCAGCAGTTACAGGGACGGAGGGGTGGATGAGCAGTTCTTC
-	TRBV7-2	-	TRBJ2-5	CASSLFVIETQYF	TGTGCCAGCAGCTTATTTGTAATAGAGACCCAGTACTTC
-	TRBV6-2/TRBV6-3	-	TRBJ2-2	CASSPDSPDTGELFF	TGTGCCAGCAGTCCGGACAGCCCTGACACCGGGGAGCTGTTTTTT
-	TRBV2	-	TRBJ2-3	CASSGRGGLANTDTQYF	TGTGCCAGCAGTGGAAGGGGGGGGCTAGCGAACACAGATACGCAGTATTTT
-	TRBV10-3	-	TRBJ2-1	CAISVSGHSRENNEQFF	TGTGCCATCAGTGTTAGCGGACACTCCCGGGAGAACAATGAGCAGTTCTTC
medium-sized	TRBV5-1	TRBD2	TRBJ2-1	CASSRSTSGGMSSYNEQFF	TGCGCCAGCAGCAGATCGACTAGCGGGGGGATGAGCTCCTACAATGAGCAGTTCTTC
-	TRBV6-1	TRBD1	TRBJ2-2	CASSERDRGNGELFF	TGTGCCAGCAGTGAACGGGACAGGGGTAACGGGGAGCTGTTTTTT
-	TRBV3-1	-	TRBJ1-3	CASSQGTAGNTIYF	TGTGCCAGCAGCCAAGGGACAGCTGGAAACACCATATATTTT
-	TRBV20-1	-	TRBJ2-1	CSARDFHEQFF	TGCAGTGCTAGAGATTTCCATGAGCAGTTCTTC
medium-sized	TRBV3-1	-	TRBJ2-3	CASSHGAHKDTQYF	TGTGCCAGCAGCCATGGGGCGCATAAAGATACGCAGTATTTT
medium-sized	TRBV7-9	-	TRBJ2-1	CASRLPAPSGNEQFF	TGTGCCAGCAGACTCCCGGCCCCCTCGGGCAACGAGCAGTTCTTC
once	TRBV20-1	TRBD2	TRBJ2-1	CSARTSGGYYNEQFF	TGCAGTGCTAGAACTAGCGGGGGCTACTACAATGAGCAGTTCTTC
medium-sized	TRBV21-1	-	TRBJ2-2	CATTLTGEIRAGELFF	TGTGCCACAACCCTCACTGGGGAGATCAGGGCCGGGGAGCTGTTTTTT
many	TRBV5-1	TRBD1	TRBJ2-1	CASNYGTGINEQFF	TGCGCCAGCAATTATGGGACAGGGATCAATGAGCAGTTCTTC
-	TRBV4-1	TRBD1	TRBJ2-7	CASSKTGAEQYF	TGCGCCAGCAGCAAGACAGGGGCCGAGCAGTACTTC
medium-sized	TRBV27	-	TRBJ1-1	CASSLTDNTEAFF	TGTGCCAGCAGTTTAACGGATAACACTGAAGCTTTCTTT
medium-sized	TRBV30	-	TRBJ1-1	CAWSADVVSLEAFF	TGTGCCTGGAGTGCCGATGTGGTTTCCCTTGAAGCTTTCTTT
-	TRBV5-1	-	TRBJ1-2	CASSLGQGDGYTF	TGCGCCAGCAGCTTGGGCCAGGGAGATGGCTACACCTTC
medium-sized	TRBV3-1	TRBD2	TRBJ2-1	CASSQDRFSGGFYNEQFF	TGTGCCAGCAGCCAAGATCGATTTAGCGGGGGGTTTTACAATGAGCAGTTCTTC
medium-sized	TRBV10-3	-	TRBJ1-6	CAISIGQGFYNSPLHF	TGTGCCATCAGTATCGGTCAGGGCTTCTATAATTCACCCCTCCACTTT
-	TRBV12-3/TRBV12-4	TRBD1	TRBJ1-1	CASTRGGTEAFF	TGTGCCAGCACCAGGGGGGGCACTGAAGCTTTCTTT
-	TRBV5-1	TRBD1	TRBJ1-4	CASSLWDRNEKLFF	TGCGCCAGCAGCCTGTGGGACAGAAATGAAAAACTGTTTTTT
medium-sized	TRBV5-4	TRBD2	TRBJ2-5	CASSSSSGEETQYF	TGTGCCAGCAGCTCATCTAGCGGGGAAGAGACCCAGTACTTC
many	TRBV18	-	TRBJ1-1	CASSPLKGVTEAFF	TGTGCCAGCTCACCACTAAAGGGAGTCACTGAAGCTTTCTTT
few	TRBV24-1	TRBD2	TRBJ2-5	CATRTQGLRGQETQYF	TGTGCCACCAGAACTCAGGGACTACGGGGGCAAGAGACCCAGTACTTC
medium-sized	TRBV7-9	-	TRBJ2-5	CASSLGPYPGPDQETQYF	TGTGCCAGCAGCTTAGGGCCTTACCCGGGACCAGACCAAGAGACCCAGTACTTC
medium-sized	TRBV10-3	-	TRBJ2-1	CAISGDNSYNEQFF	TGTGCCATCAGCGGGGACAACTCCTACAATGAGCAGTTCTTC
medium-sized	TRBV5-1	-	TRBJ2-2	CASSARSTGELFF	TGCGCCAGCAGCGCTCGATCCACCGGGGAGCTGTTTTTT
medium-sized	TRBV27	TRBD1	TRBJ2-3	CASSRGVGQISTDTQYF	TGTGCCAGCAGTAGGGGAGTGGGACAGATTAGCACAGATACGCAGTATTTT
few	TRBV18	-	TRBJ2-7	CASSPEFDSYEQYF	TGTGCCAGCTCACCGGAATTCGACTCCTACGAGCAGTACTTC
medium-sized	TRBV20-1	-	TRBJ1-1	CSATKDGNTEAFF	TGCAGTGCAACTAAAGACGGAAACACTGAAGCTTTCTTT
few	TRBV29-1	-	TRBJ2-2	CSVAGTGELFF	TGCAGCGTTGCAGGGACCGGGGAGCTGTTTTTT
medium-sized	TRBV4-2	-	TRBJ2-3	CASSQGSTDTQYF	TGTGCCAGCAGCCAGGGAAGTACAGATACGCAGTATTTT
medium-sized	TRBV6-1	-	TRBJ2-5	CASVGRGHQETQYF	TGTGCCAGTGTTGGGCGGGGACACCAAGAGACCCAGTACTTC
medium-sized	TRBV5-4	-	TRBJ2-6	CASSGDGSSGANVLTF	TGTGCCAGCAGCGGGGACGGAAGCTCTGGGGCCAACGTCCTGACTTTC
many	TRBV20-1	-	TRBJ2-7	CSVRARQPPTNSVFEQYF	TGCAGTGTCAGAGCAAGACAGCCTCCTACGAATTCGGTGTTTGAGCAGTACTTC
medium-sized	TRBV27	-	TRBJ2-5	CASSLLRNSGQETQYF	TGTGCCAGCAGTTTGCTGCGGAATTCTGGTCAAGAGACCCAGTACTTC
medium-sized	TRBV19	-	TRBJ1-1	CASITTGLGLTEAFF	TGTGCCAGCATTACTACAGGGTTAGGGCTCACTGAAGCTTTCTTT
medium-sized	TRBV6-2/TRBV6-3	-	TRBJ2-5	CASSYSTGAVQETQYF	TGTGCCAGCAGTTACTCGACCGGGGCGGTTCAAGAGACCCAGTACTTC
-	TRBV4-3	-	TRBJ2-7	CASSQDRSNWGIEQYF	TGCGCCAGCAGCCAAGACCGATCCAATTGGGGGATCGAGCAGTACTTC
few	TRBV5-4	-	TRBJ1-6	CASSLDGGHSPLHF	TGTGCCAGCAGCTTAGACGGTGGTCATTCACCCCTCCACTTT
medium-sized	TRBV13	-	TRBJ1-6	CASSLGRVGNSPLHF	TGTGCCAGCAGCTTAGGCAGGGTTGGTAATTCACCCCTCCACTTT
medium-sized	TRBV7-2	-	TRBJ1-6	CASSLAAGSPLHF	TGTGCCAGCAGCTTAGCGGCAGGATCACCCCTCCACTTT
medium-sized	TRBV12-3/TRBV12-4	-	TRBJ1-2	CASSLHRVANYGYTF	TGTGCCAGCAGTTTACATAGGGTAGCTAACTATGGCTACACCTTC
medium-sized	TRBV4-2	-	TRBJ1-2	CASTPEFGDGYTF	TGTGCCAGCACCCCAGAGTTCGGGGATGGCTACACCTTC
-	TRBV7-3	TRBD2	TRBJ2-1	CASSLGTSGYNEQFF	TGTGCCAGCAGCTTAGGGACTAGCGGGTACAATGAGCAGTTCTTC
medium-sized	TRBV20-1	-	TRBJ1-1	CSARDHGQQTEAFF	TGCAGTGCTAGAGATCATGGGCAGCAAACTGAAGCTTTCTTT
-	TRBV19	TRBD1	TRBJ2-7	CTSSTPPGQGTYEQYF	TGTACCAGTAGTACCCCCCCCGGACAGGGAACCTACGAGCAGTACTTC
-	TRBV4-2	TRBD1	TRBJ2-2	CASSQDRGGELFF	TGTGCCAGCAGCCAGGACAGGGGTGGGGAGCTGTTTTTT
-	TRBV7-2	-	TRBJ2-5	CASSLGTGYVETQYF	TGTGCCAGCAGCTTAGGTACAGGGTATGTTGAGACCCAGTACTTC
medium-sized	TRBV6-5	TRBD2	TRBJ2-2	CASSYSPGGAWGGELFF	TGTGCCAGCAGTTACTCCCCCGGGGGGGCCTGGGGCGGGGAGCTGTTTTTT
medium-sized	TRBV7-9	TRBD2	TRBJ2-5	CASSSTLTSGETQYF	TGTGCCAGCAGCTCTACCCTGACTAGCGGGGAGACCCAGTACTTC
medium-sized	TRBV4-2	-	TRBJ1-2	CASSQAPVIAANYGYTF	TGTGCCAGCAGCCAAGCCCCCGTTATCGCTGCTAACTATGGCTACACCTTC
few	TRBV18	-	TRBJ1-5	CASSPGGDSNQPQHF	TGTGCCAGCTCACCTGGGGGGGATAGCAATCAGCCCCAGCATTTT
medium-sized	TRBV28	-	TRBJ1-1	CASSLNGGVAFF	TGTGCCAGCAGCCTGAATGGCGGGGTGGCTTTCTTT